This T cell receptor (beta chain) was recovered during a study of T cell responses to AZD1222 COVID-19 vaccine. Study-wide results and caveats: The sample set comprised mostly white British donors with more females, and clonal diversity was possibly underestimated.

With regard to this clone: What it recognizes is unknown.

Trimming removed 4 bases from V and 3 bases from J; junction bases left unmatched: 17. This CDR3 is 19 amino acids long. Looked up from germline, CDR1 is SGHRS and CDR2 is YFSETQ. The assay was immunoSEQ multiplex PCR, and TCRdb's table has in-frame clones only and misses some. The sample lists around 160,000 clones; about 91% were seen once. This material consisted of peripheral blood, taken on day 0 of AZD1222 vaccination. This clonotype was obtained from an adult in good health. The V and J genes are TRBV5-1 and TRBJ2-1; TRBD2 aligns across 9 bases. CDR3 residues: CASSPPYAGGSTFYNEQFF. CDR3 DNA: TGCGCCAGCAGCCCCCCATACGCGGGGGGGTCGACCTTCTACAATGAGCAGTTCTTC.